These 13 T cell receptor beta chains were all obtained from the same sample, sequenced in a study of blood T cells in healthy people across ages. The authors ran a second PCR of about 6 to 11 cycles using a sample-barcoded 5' primer and a J-beta primer mix. TCRdb re-called the 5' RACE reads with MiXCR, one entry per CDR3 protein. The profile shows 1.5 million to 2 million distinct CDR3 sequences, 28% of them singletons. The source material was blood. The receptors were gathered from a woman aged 25 to 39 in good health.

This clonotype came up a few times. This chain connects TRBV10-2 to TRBJ2-7, with 11 bases that match TRBD2. V trimming: 0 bases; J trimming: 1 base; junction bases outside the gene matches: 14. The germline CDR1 and CDR2 sequences are WSHSY and SAAADI. CDR3 length equals 20 residues. The CDR3 sequence is CASSESGLAPLAGDSYEQYF. The CDR3 bases are TGCGCCAGCAGTGAGTCTGGTTTGGCCCCACTAGCGGGGGATTCCTACGAGCAGTACTTC.

This clonotype was counted a few times. The chain links TRBV29-1 to TRBJ2-2; the D gene is possibly TRBD2 (7 bases). Germline-derived CDR1 and CDR2 are SQVTM and ANQGSEA. The CDR3 is 13 amino acids. Trimming stripped 6 bases from V and 6 bases from J, with 14 bases between. The CDR3 DNA sequence: TGCAGCGTCGGTGGGGGGGCTGCCGGGGAGCTGTTTTTT. This gives the protein CSVGGGAAGELFF.

Worth noting for this clonotype: This clone may be a read error of a much larger clone one base away. This sequence joins TRBV6-6 and TRBJ2-5; 11 bases are a match to TRBD1. Germline CDR1 MNHNY, CDR2 SVGAGI (reference sequence). Trimming at V came to 9 bases and at J to 4 bases, leaving 13 bases not matched to a gene. The CDR3 consists of 16 residues. The DNA for the CDR3 is TGTGCCAGTCAGACCGGGACAGGGGGTTTGAGAGAGACCCAGTACTTC. Its protein is CASQTGTGGLRETQYF.

Many counts were recorded for this clonotype. CDR3 residues: CASSNSGGNQPQHF. CDR3 nucleotide sequence: TGTGCCAGCAGTAATTCTGGAGGCAATCAGCCCCAGCATTTT. This chain uses TRBV12-3 or TRBV12-4 with TRBJ1-5; unclear D gene. The CDR3 has 14 residues. With 5 bases removed from V and 2 bases from J, the gap between germline ends came to 10 bases.

This clonotype appeared a few times. The rearrangement links TRBV5-5 to TRBJ1-6; the match to TRBD1 covers 7 bases. Losses at the gene ends were 0 bases for V and 5 bases for J; bases not matched to a gene: 2. Per germline, CDR1 SGHKS and CDR2 YYEKEE (reference sequence). This CDR3 comprises 15 residues. The CDR3, as DNA: TGTGCCAGCAGCTTGGCGGGACAGCATAATTCACCCCTCCACTTT. Amino acids: CASSLAGQHNSPLHF. Full variable domain (remainder filled in from reference TRBV5-5 and TRBJ1-6): DAGVTQSPTHLIKTRGQQVTLRCSPISGHKSVSWYQQVLGQGPQFIFQYYEKEERGRGNFPDRFSARQFPNYSSELNVNALLLGDSALYLCASSLAGQHNSPLHFGNGTRLTVT.

V gene TRBV29-1 combines with J gene TRBJ1-1, with D uncertain. The CDR3 runs to 12 residues. The germline V gene has CDR1 SQVTM and CDR2 ANQGSEA. V gave up 4 bases and J gave up 1 base, with 7 bases separating them. The chain's CDR3 is CSVVSANTEAFF. In DNA form, the CDR3 reads TGCAGCGTTGTGTCAGCGAACACTGAAGCTTTCTTT.

This clonotype turned up a few times. The chain employs TRBV20-1 and TRBJ2-1, with D tentatively TRBD1 (6 bases). Looked up from germline, CDR1 is DFQATT and CDR2 is SNEGSKA (reference sequence). CDR3 length: 13 residues. Trimming removed 5 bases from V and 2 bases from J, with 10 bases in between. The CDR3 coding sequence is TGCAGTGCTCCGGGACACCCCTACAATGAGCAGTTCTTC. This gives the protein CSAPGHPYNEQFF.

Only a few counts were recorded for this clonotype. V gene TRBV9 combines with J gene TRBJ2-5; the match to TRBD2 covers 7 bases. The CDR3 loop spans 17 amino acids. Trimming at V came to 0 bases and at J to 0 bases, leaving 8 bases not matched to a gene. Germline CDR1 and CDR2: SGDLS and YYNGEE. This CDR3 is CASSVGGSSEYQETQYF. The CDR3 DNA is TGTGCCAGCAGCGTAGGCGGGAGTAGCGAGTACCAAGAGACCCAGTACTTC.

This clonotype was counted many times. V is TRBV5-6 and J is TRBJ2-5; the match to TRBD2 covers 7 bases. The CDR3 consists of 14 residues. V shed 4 bases, J shed 4 bases, and the junction held 7 bases outside the gene matches. The germline gives CDR1 SGHDT, CDR2 YYEEEE. DNA for the CDR3: TGTGCCAGCAGCCCCAGCGGGATTAGAGAGACCCAGTACTTC. Translated: CASSPSGIRETQYF.

Regarding this clonotype: Since a much larger clone is just one base distant, this may be a read error. The gene calls are TRBV6-6 and TRBJ1-5; D uncertain. Germline loops: CDR1 MNHNY, CDR2 SVGAGI (reference sequence). The CDR3 is 14 amino acids. The CDR3 DNA is TGTGTCAGCAGTTACTCTGGCAGCAATCAGCCCCAGCATTTT. As protein: CVSSYSGSNQPQHF.

Comment on this clonotype: A single base separates this from a much larger clone, so it may be a read error. The chain combines TRBV29-1 with TRBJ2-4; 7 bases agree with TRBD1. The CDR3 has 11 residues. Trimming cost V 6 bases and J 13 bases; bases outside gene matches: 9. Germline loops: CDR1 SQVTM, CDR2 ANQGSEA. The CDR3: CSVLDRNEQYF. The CDR3 nucleotides read TGCAGCGTACTGGACAGGAATGAGCAGTACTTC.

This clonotype was seen repeatedly, ten times or more. The chain recombines TRBV29-1 with TRBJ2-5; perhaps TRBD2 as D (5 bases). The CDR3 is made up of 12 amino acids. Germline assignment: CDR1 SQVTM and CDR2 ANQGSEA. V dropped 3 bases and J dropped 4 bases, with 9 bases sitting between them. CDR3 sequence (DNA): TGCAGCGTTGAGGTTAGCGCAGAGACCCAGTACTTC. This encodes CSVEVSAETQYF.

This clonotype was found a few times. The rearrangement links TRBV4-1 to TRBJ2-5; TRBD2 aligns across 8 bases. Germline V CDR1 and CDR2: MGHRA, YSYEKL. V trimming: 4 bases; J trimming: 5 bases; junction bases outside the gene matches: 3. The CDR3 is 13 residues long. The CDR3 spells CASSLLAVETQYF. DNA for the CDR3: TGCGCCAGCAGCCTACTAGCGGTGGAGACCCAGTACTTC.